This passage covers 10 T cell receptor beta chains from one sample sequenced in a study of shared T cell receptors in the human thymus. Clones were read by immunoSEQ multiplex PCR, and TCRdb kept only the in-frame ones, dropping some. The table has 630,000 or so clones, more than 70% seen once. A further study also used this sample, focusing on human thymus T cells.

The source material was thymocytes. The receptor set was obtained from a boy less than two years old with a congenital heart defect.

This clone was picked up a small number of times. The chain recombines TRBV4-3 with TRBJ1-4; 7 bases fit TRBD1. Unmatched junction bases numbered 16, after V lost 1 base and J lost 11 bases. The CDR3 runs 17 residues. Germline V gene sequence: CDR1 LGHNA, CDR2 YSLEER. The CDR3 DNA follows: TGCGCCAGCAGCCAAGTCGGTTTCCCCAGGGGGACGGGGAAACTGTTTTTT. Translated, it gives CASSQVGFPRGTGKLFF.

The chain is built from TRBV14 and TRBJ2-2; a weak D match, TRBD2 (6 bases). Germline loops: CDR1 SGHDN, CDR2 FVKESK. The CDR3 covers 16 residues. Trimming removed 1 base from V and 5 bases from J, with 14 bases in between. CDR3 nucleotides: TGTGCCAGCAGCCAAGGACTAGGGATGAGGACCGGGGAGCTGTTTTTT. Amino acid sequence: CASSQGLGMRTGELFF. Looking up the rest from reference TRBV14 and TRBJ2-2 gives the full variable domain: EAGVTQFPSHSVIEKGQTVTLRCDPISGHDNLYWYRRVMGKEIKFLLHFVKESKQDESGMPNNRFLAERTGGTYSTLKVQPAELEDSGVYFCASSQGLGMRTGELFFGEGSRLTVL.

The V and J genes are TRBV6-5 and TRBJ1-1; tentative D call: TRBD1 (5 bases). CDR1 MNHEY and CDR2 SVGAGI come from the germline V gene. Between the trimmed V and J ends, which lost 2 bases and 4 bases, there was a span of 14 bases. The CDR3 runs 15 residues. In DNA form, the CDR3 reads TGTGCCAGCAGTTACGCTGGCAGGGCAGGCACTGAAGCTTTCTTT. Its protein product is CASSYAGRAGTEAFF.

A single count supports this clone. This sequence joins TRBV27 and TRBJ1-4; tentatively, D is TRBD1 (6 bases). The CDR3 totals 18 residues. Deletions cut 3 bases from V and 4 bases from J, with 21 bases between. CDR1 is MNHEY, CDR2 SMNVEV, per germline (reference sequence). The CDR3 sequence is CASSLWGTPRPLNEKLFF. The CDR3, as DNA: TGTGCCAGCAGTTTGTGGGGGACACCGAGACCGCTTAATGAAAAACTGTTTTTT.

A few counts support this clone. This chain joins TRBV11-2 and TRBJ2-5; 15 bases map to TRBD2. The CDR3 consists of 17 residues. Trimming cost V 5 bases and J 3 bases; bases outside gene matches: 7. Germline lookup yields CDR1 SGHAT and CDR2 FQNNGV. Here the CDR3 reads CASSTGLAGGLEETQYF. CDR3 DNA sequence: TGTGCCAGCAGCACCGGACTAGCGGGGGGGCTGGAAGAGACCCAGTACTTC.

The chain has TRBV28 and TRBJ1-5; TRBD1 is a possible D gene (6 bases). Trimming stripped 6 bases from V and 3 bases from J, with 24 bases between. The germline V gene has CDR1 MDHEN and CDR2 SYDVKM. CDR3 length: 18 amino acids. As DNA, the CDR3 is TGTGCCAGCAGCCACCGAGGGGGGGAAGGTCCCCCCAATCAGCCCCAGCATTTT. This sequence encodes CASSHRGGEGPPNQPQHF.

The chain recombines TRBV29-1 with TRBJ1-1; D call uncertain. This CDR3 has 14 residues. Trimming pared 1 base from V and 5 bases from J, leaving 14 bases between. In germline, CDR1 is SQVTM, CDR2 ANQGSEA. The DNA for the CDR3 is TGCAGCGTTGAAGGGCTCGGTGGGAGGACTGAAGCTTTCTTT. Its translation: CSVEGLGGRTEAFF.

The rearrangement joins TRBV5-6 to TRBJ2-4; 7 bases are shared with TRBD2. The CDR3 sequence is 18 residues long. V shed 0 bases and J 2 bases; nucleotides not matched to a gene: 11. Germline CDR1 is SGHDT and CDR2 is YYEEEE. The CDR3 loop reads CASSLVFAGRASKNIQYF. The CDR3 DNA reads TGTGCCAGCAGCTTGGTTTTCGCAGGGAGGGCATCCAAAAACATTCAGTACTTC.

This rearrangement joins TRBV12-5 to TRBJ1-4; 9 bases line up with TRBD1. CDR1 LGHNT and CDR2 FRNRAP come from the germline V gene. The CDR3 is made up of 16 amino acids. V shed 0 bases and J 5 bases; nucleotides not matched to a gene: 4. The CDR3 nucleotides are TGTGCTAGTGGTTTGGTTAAGGACAGGGGAAATGAAAAACTGTTTTTT. It translates to CASGLVKDRGNEKLFF.

This chain uses TRBV7-9 with TRBJ1-4; perhaps TRBD1 as D (5 bases). The CDR3 sequence is 14 residues long. The germline V gene encodes CDR1 SEHNR and CDR2 FQNEAQ (reference sequence). Trimming pared 7 bases from V and 5 bases from J, leaving 14 bases between. CDR3 sequence: CASTPGGLNEKLFF. In DNA, the CDR3 is TGTGCCAGCACCCCTGGGGGGTTGAATGAAAAACTGTTTTTT.